This TCR beta chain is drawn from a study of blood T cell repertoires in COVID-19. Study-wide context: There were acute and convalescent COVID-19 samples, and they came from the United States, Italy and Spain. In each case, the material was cDNA or gDNA derived from T cells, B-cell-depleted T cells, or PBMCs.

Using immunoSEQ multiplex PCR, the repertoire was profiled, and TCRdb retains in-frame clones only, with some absent. The repertoire holds 50,000 to 65,000 clones, about 90% seen once, with around 23% in the top ten. The sequence came from a woman at least 80 years old with COVID-19, enrolled during active disease. Sequenced material: peripheral blood.

CDR3 protein: CASSVGTSGGNEQFF. As DNA, the CDR3 is TGTGCCAGCAGCGTAGGGACTAGCGGGGGCAATGAGCAGTTCTTC. The V gene is TRBV9, the J gene TRBJ2-1, with 13 nucleotides matching TRBD2. CDR1 SGDLS and CDR2 YYNGEE come from the germline V gene. V shed 0 bases and J 6 bases; nucleotides not matched to a gene: 0. This CDR3 comprises 15 residues.